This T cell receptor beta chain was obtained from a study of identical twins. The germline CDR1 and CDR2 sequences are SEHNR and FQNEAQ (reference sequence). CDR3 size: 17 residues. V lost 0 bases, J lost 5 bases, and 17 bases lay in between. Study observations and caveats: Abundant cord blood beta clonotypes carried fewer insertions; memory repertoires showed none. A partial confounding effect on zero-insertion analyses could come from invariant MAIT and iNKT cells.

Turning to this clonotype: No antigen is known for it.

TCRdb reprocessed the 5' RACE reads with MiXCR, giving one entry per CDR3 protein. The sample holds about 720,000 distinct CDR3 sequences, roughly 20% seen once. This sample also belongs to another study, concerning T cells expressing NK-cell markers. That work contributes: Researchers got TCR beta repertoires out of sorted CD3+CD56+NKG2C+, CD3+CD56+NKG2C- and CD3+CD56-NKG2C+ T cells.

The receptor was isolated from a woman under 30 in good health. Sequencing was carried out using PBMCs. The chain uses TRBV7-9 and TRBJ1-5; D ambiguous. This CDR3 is CASSLAGSGHFDQPQHF. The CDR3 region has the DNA TGTGCCAGCAGCTTAGCGGGAAGCGGGCACTTCGATCAGCCCCAGCATTTT.